The following is a T cell receptor (beta chain) sequence with its context. The antigen is unknown. The data originate from a study of CD8 T cells in ankylosing spondylitis. TCRdb independently ran MiXCR on the 5' RACE reads; one entry per CDR3 protein. The table has some 220,000 distinct CDR3 sequences, just under 7.5% seen once. Trimming left V 7 bases short and J 3 bases short, with 18 bases between. Germline V gives CDR1 SNHLY, CDR2 FYNNEI. This CDR3 spans 15 amino acids. Whole-study findings and limits: Within ankylosing spondylitis blood, a TCR beta motif made up of seven or eight highly homologous variants appeared to be characteristic. Matched ankylosing spondylitis synovial fluid reportedly showed significant enrichment of disease-linked clones.

The source material was blood, either unsorted or a sorted T cell fraction (not recorded which). The chain has TRBV2 and TRBJ2-5; D may correspond to TRBD1 or TRBD2 (6 bases each). This sequence originates from a male donor with ankylosing spondylitis. CDR3 residues: CASMESGGGEETQYF. CDR3 DNA sequence: TGTGCCAGCATGGAAAGCGGAGGGGGAGAAGAGACCCAGTACTTC.